These T cell receptor beta chains were read from a single sample in a study of T-cell reconstitution after alpha-beta-depleted transplantation in children. TCRdb re-derived calls from the PCR reads in MiXCR, one entry per CDR3 protein. Among 75,000 to 80,000 distinct CDR3 sequences listed, 15% to 20% were seen once. The material sequenced was PBMCs, mostly from graft donor cells, taken 360 days after TCRalphabeta/CD19-depleted stem cell transplant. The receptors originated from a male patient aged 2-15 years who had a stem cell transplant for acute lymphoblastic leukemia, so the T cells may come from the graft donor. The CDR3 runs from the conserved cysteine through the conserved F or W. Each record gives: clone size, J gene, V gene, D gene, CDR3 protein, CDR3 DNA. A D gene is named only where the DNA matches it firmly. Some rows have no size entry. The others give once, few or many, or a class for an expanded clone.

>few|TRBJ2-1|TRBV5-1|-
CASSLTPHNEQFF
TGCGCCAGCAGCTTGACCCCTCACAATGAGCAGTTCTTC
>few|TRBJ2-7|TRBV5-1|-
CASSLQPPSYEQYF
TGCGCCAGCAGCTTACAACCGCCGTCCTACGAGCAGTACTTC
>-|TRBJ2-1|TRBV5-1|TRBD2
CASSGPTSGKDNEQFF
TGCGCCAGCAGCGGCCCTACTAGCGGGAAAGACAATGAGCAGTTCTTC
>many|TRBJ2-3|TRBV10-3|-
CAIMAGTTDTQYF
TGTGCCATCATGGCGGGGACCACAGATACGCAGTATTTT
>few|TRBJ2-7|TRBV27|TRBD2
CASRTSGSSEQYF
TGTGCCAGCAGGACTAGCGGGAGTAGCGAGCAGTACTTC
>-|TRBJ2-7|TRBV7-9|-
CASSLVEGGNEQYF
TGTGCCAGCAGCTTAGTAGAGGGGGGTAACGAGCAGTACTTC
>many|TRBJ1-4|TRBV12-3/TRBV12-4|-
CASSRTDLNEKLFF
TGTGCCAGCAGCAGGACGGACCTTAATGAAAAACTGTTTTTT
>-|TRBJ2-5|TRBV9|TRBD2
CASSPRWERGKTQYF
TGTGCCAGCAGCCCCCGGTGGGAGCGGGGGAAGACCCAGTACTTC
>-|TRBJ2-5|TRBV6-2/TRBV6-3|-
CASSYLPDQETQYF
TGTGCCAGCAGTTACCTCCCCGACCAAGAGACCCAGTACTTC
>-|TRBJ2-5|TRBV4-2|TRBD2
CASSQVRAGGPLETQYF
TGTGCCAGCAGCCAAGTGAGGGCGGGAGGGCCGCTAGAGACCCAGTACTTC
>few|TRBJ2-1|TRBV5-1|TRBD2
CASRVTSGENNEQFF
TGCGCCAGCAGGGTTACTAGCGGGGAAAACAATGAGCAGTTCTTC
>-|TRBJ2-7|TRBV20-1|TRBD2
CSAITSGRGYEQYF
TGCAGTGCTATCACTAGCGGGAGAGGCTACGAGCAGTACTTC
>few|TRBJ2-7|TRBV13|-
CASSLLVHEQYF
TGTGCCAGCAGCTTACTAGTCCACGAGCAGTACTTC
>few|TRBJ2-5|TRBV20-1|TRBD2
CSARARTSGQETQYF
TGCAGTGCTAGAGCAAGGACTAGCGGGCAAGAGACCCAGTACTTC
>few|TRBJ1-2|TRBV12-5|TRBD1
CASGFPRQGNYGYTF
TGTGCTAGTGGTTTCCCTCGACAGGGGAACTATGGCTACACCTTC
>-|TRBJ2-2|TRBV28|-
CASSFLNTNTGELFF
TGTGCCAGCAGTTTTCTAAATACGAACACCGGGGAGCTGTTTTTT
>-|TRBJ2-5|TRBV2|TRBD1
CASIRQGRETQYF
TGTGCCAGCATCAGACAGGGGAGAGAGACCCAGTACTTC
>-|TRBJ2-1|TRBV6-4|TRBD2
CASRVAGDRDEQFF
TGTGCCAGCAGAGTAGCGGGAGATAGGGATGAGCAGTTCTTC
>-|TRBJ1-2|TRBV5-5|TRBD1
CASSRTGTGYGYTF
TGTGCCAGCAGCCGTACCGGGACAGGGTATGGCTACACCTTC
>-|TRBJ2-1|TRBV6-1|TRBD2
CASGPGLAYNEQFF
TGTGCCAGCGGACCGGGACTAGCCTACAATGAGCAGTTCTTC
>many|TRBJ2-3|TRBV5-6|-
CASSRYRDTDTQYF
TGTGCCAGCAGCCGTTACCGCGACACAGATACGCAGTATTTT
>many|TRBJ2-3|TRBV20-1|-
CSAIGPVRTDTQYF
TGCAGTGCTATAGGCCCGGTCAGGACAGATACGCAGTATTTT
>once|TRBJ2-7|TRBV11-1|TRBD2
CASSSRRGLAGSPLEQYF
TGTGCCAGCAGCTCCCGAAGGGGACTAGCGGGATCTCCGCTCGAGCAGTACTTC
>few|TRBJ2-1|TRBV28|-
CASSFRAPHTYNEQFF
TGTGCCAGCAGTTTCCGGGCTCCCCATACCTACAATGAGCAGTTCTTC
>few|TRBJ1-6|TRBV4-1|-
CASSQEPQLHNSPLHF
TGCGCCAGCAGCCAAGAACCCCAGTTACATAATTCACCCCTCCACTTT
>-|TRBJ2-1|TRBV11-1|TRBD2
CASSASGSSYNEQFF
TGTGCCAGCAGCGCGAGCGGGAGCTCCTACAATGAGCAGTTCTTC
>-|TRBJ2-5|TRBV7-7|TRBD2
CASSFTSGRRETQYF
TGTGCTAGCAGCTTTACTAGCGGGAGGAGAGAGACCCAGTACTTC
>few|TRBJ2-1|TRBV7-6|-
CASSPGYSSSYNEQFF
TGTGCCAGCAGCCCAGGGTACTCGAGCTCCTACAATGAGCAGTTCTTC
>few|TRBJ2-1|TRBV20-1|TRBD2
CSARDAGGYNEQFF
TGCAGTGCTAGGGATGCGGGAGGTTACAATGAGCAGTTCTTC
>-|TRBJ2-6|TRBV6-1|-
CASSEDRQATPFGANVLTF
TGTGCCAGCAGTGAGGATAGACAGGCCACCCCCTTTGGGGCCAACGTCCTGACTTTC
>-|TRBJ2-1|TRBV12-3/TRBV12-4|-
CASSLMGYNEQFF
TGTGCCAGCAGTTTGATGGGCTACAATGAGCAGTTCTTC
>many|TRBJ2-1|TRBV3-1|TRBD2
CASSRSPTSVSYNEQFF
TGTGCCAGCAGCCGAAGCCCGACTAGCGTTTCCTACAATGAGCAGTTCTTC
>-|TRBJ2-3|TRBV20-1|-
CSATLTGRSSVLTDTQYF
TGCAGTGCCACACTGACAGGGCGGTCTAGCGTACTCACAGATACGCAGTATTTT
>few|TRBJ2-7|TRBV5-1|-
CASSLGSSGYYEQYF
TGCGCCAGCAGCTTGGGGAGTAGCGGCTACTACGAGCAGTACTTC
>many|TRBJ1-5|TRBV12-3/TRBV12-4|TRBD1
CASSFRGNQPQHF
TGTGCCAGCAGTTTCAGGGGGAATCAGCCCCAGCATTTT
>many|TRBJ2-2|TRBV10-3|-
CAIRIGTSNTGELFF
TGTGCCATCAGAATCGGGACTTCGAACACCGGGGAGCTGTTTTTT
>few|TRBJ2-7|TRBV12-3/TRBV12-4|TRBD2
CASSLSSGSFEQYF
TGTGCCAGCAGTTTGAGTAGCGGGAGTTTTGAGCAGTACTTC
>many|TRBJ2-3|TRBV7-9|-
CASSSTDIDTQYF
TGTGCCAGCAGCTCCACAGACATAGATACGCAGTATTTT
>-|TRBJ2-3|TRBV20-1|-
CSTTPGVMNTQYF
TGCAGTACGACCCCCGGGGTAATGAATACGCAGTATTTT
>-|TRBJ2-7|TRBV25-1|-
CASSESARPREQYF
TGTGCCAGCAGTGAATCGGCCAGACCAAGGGAGCAGTACTTC
>-|TRBJ2-1|TRBV18|TRBD1
CASSPGQGVYNEQFF
TGTGCCAGCTCACCTGGACAGGGGGTCTACAATGAGCAGTTCTTC
>many|TRBJ2-7|TRBV6-5|-
CASSSLLGITYEQYF
TGTGCCAGCAGTTCGCTCTTGGGCATTACCTACGAGCAGTACTTC
>many|TRBJ2-1|TRBV2|TRBD2
CASRDGTSGSYNEQFF
TGTGCCAGCAGGGATGGGACTAGCGGCTCCTACAATGAGCAGTTCTTC
>-|TRBJ2-5|TRBV6-2/TRBV6-3|TRBD2
CASSFRTSKETQYF
TGTGCCAGCAGTTTCAGGACTAGCAAGGAGACCCAGTACTTC
>many|TRBJ2-3|TRBV10-3|-
CAIKITDTQYF
TGTGCCATCAAAATCACAGATACGCAGTATTTT
>few|TRBJ1-1|TRBV6-6|TRBD1
CASKTQGTEAFF
TGTGCCAGCAAGACACAGGGGACTGAAGCTTTCTTT
>many|TRBJ2-5|TRBV5-1|-
CASSLDRRGETQYF
TGCGCCAGCAGCTTGGACAGGAGGGGTGAGACCCAGTACTTC
>-|TRBJ2-3|TRBV6-4|-
CASKPNSGADTQYF
TGTGCCAGCAAACCAAACAGTGGGGCAGATACGCAGTATTTT
>-|TRBJ1-1|TRBV7-9|TRBD1
CASSMGQGWAFF
TGTGCCAGCAGCATGGGACAGGGGTGGGCTTTCTTT
>-|TRBJ1-1|TRBV19|-
CASSLLGLTAEAFF
TGTGCCAGTAGTCTTTTGGGATTGACAGCCGAAGCTTTCTTT
>few|TRBJ2-7|TRBV20-1|TRBD2
CSARGLAGEQYF
TGCAGTGCTAGAGGACTAGCGGGGGAGCAGTACTTC
>many|TRBJ2-3|TRBV20-1|TRBD2
CSAKTSGGLSTDTQYF
TGCAGTGCAAAGACTAGCGGGGGCCTTAGCACAGATACGCAGTATTTT
>-|TRBJ1-1|TRBV3-1|-
CASSFGPGNTEAFF
TGTGCCAGCAGCTTTGGACCGGGGAACACTGAAGCTTTCTTT
>-|TRBJ2-7|TRBV5-1|-
CASSLVGQGPYEQYF
TGCGCCAGCAGCTTGGTAGGCCAGGGTCCCTACGAGCAGTACTTC